This T cell receptor (beta chain) is from a study of cytomegalovirus exposure and HLA in healthy donors. The PCR contained 60 Vbeta and 13 Jbeta primers. Repertoires were generated with immunoSEQ multiplex PCR, while TCRdb's copy carries only in-frame clones and drops some. The sample has about 180,000 clones; roughly 78% are singletons. CDR3 length equals 15 residues. V trimming: 5 bases; J trimming: 1 base; junction bases outside the gene matches: 8. Germline CDR1 LNHNV, CDR2 YYDKDF (reference sequence). About this clone: Its specificity is unknown.

Findings and limits, study-wide: About 87% or about 30% of the time was how often most TCR beta V segments were productive, according to an earlier analysis.

This clonotype was obtained from a woman between 50 and 59 years old in good health and CMV-seropositive. This chain links TRBV15 with TRBJ2-7; 7 nucleotides match TRBD1. Sequencing was performed on PBMCs. CDR3 region: CATSGSSDRSYEQYF. The CDR3 DNA reads as TGTGCCACCAGCGGTTCCTCGGACAGGTCCTACGAGCAGTACTTC.